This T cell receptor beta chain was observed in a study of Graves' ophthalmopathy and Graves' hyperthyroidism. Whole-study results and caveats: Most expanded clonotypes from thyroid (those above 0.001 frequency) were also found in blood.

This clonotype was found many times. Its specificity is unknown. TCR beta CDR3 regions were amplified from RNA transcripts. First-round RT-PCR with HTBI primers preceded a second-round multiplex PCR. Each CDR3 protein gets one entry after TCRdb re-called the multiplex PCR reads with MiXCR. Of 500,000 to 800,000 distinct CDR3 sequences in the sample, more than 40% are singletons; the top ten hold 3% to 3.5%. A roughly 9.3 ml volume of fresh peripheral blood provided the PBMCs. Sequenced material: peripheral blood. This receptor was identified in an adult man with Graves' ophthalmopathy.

CDR3 nucleotide sequence: TGTGCCATCAGTGACCCCGGACAGGGGAATCAGCCCCAGCATTTT. It yields the protein CAISDPGQGNQPQHF. This chain uses TRBV10-3 with TRBJ1-5, with 9 bases fitting TRBD1. The CDR3 runs 15 residues. Germline V gene data show CDR1 as ENHRY and CDR2 as SYGVKD. Losses at the gene ends were 3 bases for V and 4 bases for J; bases not matched to a gene: 4.